These 14 T cell receptor beta chains share one sample of origin, sequenced in a study of T-cell memory formation after mild COVID-19 (dated by TCRdb to about 2021). Library creation used 5' RACE. TCRdb names Illumina NovaSeq 6000 as the instrument used. TCRdb passed the public sequencing reads through fastp at Q25 and MiXCR, retaining productive beta sequences. Rows are combined by CDR3 protein, so each entry shows the most common genes and DNA. The sample yields around 340,000 distinct CDR3 sequences; about 21% were counted once. The ten largest clonotypes hold around 13% of the sample. The sample comprised PBMCs or a T cell subset sorted from them (not recorded which). Every receptor here comes from an adult woman who had mild COVID-19 (a few samples of this study predate the infection). The sample titles of this study are shuffled in the database, so cell type and time point are left out; the donor was told from shared clones.

CDR3 sequence (DNA): TGTGCCAGCAGTCTGAGCGGGAGGGCCTTCAATGAGCAGTTCTTC. Encoded protein: CASSLSGRAFNEQFF. The chain uses TRBV6-5 and TRBJ2-1; 10 nucleotides match TRBD2. The J segment lost 6 bases and the V segment lost 5 bases, leaving 7 bases of the junction unmatched. This CDR3 has 15 amino acids. Germline V gene lookup returns CDR1 MNHEY and CDR2 SVGAGI.

There are a few counts of this clonotype. This chain connects TRBV5-1 to TRBJ1-1; D ambiguous. The germline CDR1 and CDR2 sequences are SGHRS and YFSETQ. Trimming cost V 1 base and J 6 bases, with 7 bases left between them. The CDR3 totals 12 residues. The CDR3 DNA sequence: TGCGCCAGCAGCTTGTCGGGAGCTGAAGCTTTCTTT. It yields the protein CASSLSGAEAFF.

V and J are TRBV11-2 and TRBJ2-1; TRBD1 agrees at 10 bases. The germline V gene has CDR1 SGHAT and CDR2 FQNNGV. After removal of 0 bases from V and 5 bases from J, the junction contained 10 bases not matched to a gene. CDR3 length: 18 amino acids. CDR3 coding DNA: TGTGCCAGCAGCTTAGATCTGTGGGGACAGGGGTTAAACAATGAGCAGTTCTTC. Protein product: CASSLDLWGQGLNNEQFF.

The chain combines TRBV20-1 with TRBJ2-1, with 7 bases lining up with TRBD2. Trimming took 6 bases from V and 5 from J; bases not matched to a gene: 7. CDR3 length equals 13 residues. CDR1 is DFQATT, CDR2 SNEGSKA, per germline (reference sequence). The CDR3 here is CSAQWTRDNEQFF. The CDR3 nucleotides read TGCAGTGCCCAGTGGACTAGAGACAATGAGCAGTTCTTC.

This clonotype was detected only a few times. The chain is built from TRBV29-1 and TRBJ2-7; no clear D gene. The CDR3 length is 13 residues. CDR1 is SQVTM and CDR2 is ANQGSEA in the germline V gene. Trimming pared 2 bases from V and 6 bases from J, leaving 14 bases between. For the CDR3, the DNA is TGCAGCGTTGAAAGGCTACTCCCAGGCGAGCAGTACTTC. Amino acid sequence: CSVERLLPGEQYF.

The gene calls are TRBV5-1 and TRBJ2-3, with D possibly TRBD1 on 5 matching bases. The germline V and J ends were trimmed by 0 bases and 7 bases, with 12 bases remaining between them. The CDR3 has 14 residues. Germline V lookup: CDR1 SGHRS, CDR2 YFSETQ. The CDR3 is CASSLDPGRNTQYF. CDR3 nucleotide sequence: TGCGCCAGCAGCTTGGATCCAGGGCGAAATACGCAGTATTTT.

This chain joins TRBV5-1 and TRBJ1-2; D not certain. V was clipped by 0 bases and J by 0 bases, with 3 bases between them. Germline V CDR1 and CDR2: SGHRS, YFSETQ. The length of the CDR3 is 13 residues. The CDR3 nucleotides read TGCGCCAGCAGCTTGGAGACTAACTATGGCTACACCTTC. Its protein product is CASSLETNYGYTF.

The chain links TRBV7-3 to TRBJ1-1; D gene ambiguous. The CDR3 is 13 amino acids. Germline values: CDR1 SGHTA, CDR2 FQGTGA. Trimming stripped 3 bases from V and 1 base from J, with 6 bases between. The CDR3: CASSFKRNTEAFF. Here the CDR3 DNA reads TGTGCCAGCAGCTTCAAGCGGAACACTGAAGCTTTCTTT.

This clonotype was counted a few times. The chain employs TRBV3-1 and TRBJ2-7; 9 nucleotides line up with TRBD1. V lost 2 bases to trimming and J lost 3 bases; unmatched junction nucleotides: 14. This CDR3 is built from 18 residues. The germline CDR1 and CDR2 sequences are LGHDT and YNNKEL (reference sequence). The CDR3 sequence: CASSQSLTGTGFYYEQYF. Here the CDR3 DNA reads TGTGCCAGCAGCCAAAGCTTAACCGGGACAGGGTTTTACTACGAGCAGTACTTC.

The gene calls are TRBV20-1 and TRBJ2-1; tentative D call: TRBD2 (6 bases). The CDR3 totals 14 residues. The V and J ends lost 1 base and 4 bases respectively, with 11 bases between them. Germline V gives CDR1 DFQATT, CDR2 SNEGSKA (reference sequence). CDR3 DNA sequence: TGCAGTGCTAGAGGGGCTAGCGAGTACAATGAGCAGTTCTTC. It is translated as CSARGASEYNEQFF.

The J gene is TRBJ2-6, the V gene TRBV7-8; D is unclear. The V gene's germline CDR1 is SGHVS and CDR2 FQNEAQ. The CDR3 covers 15 residues. The V end was cut by 5 bases, the J end by 0 bases, with 8 bases between. CDR3 region: CASSPPNSGANVLTF. The CDR3 nucleotides read TGTGCCAGCAGCCCACCCAACTCTGGGGCCAACGTCCTGACTTTC.

This clonotype appeared a few times. The chain has TRBV12-3 or TRBV12-4 and TRBJ2-1; unclear D gene. V was trimmed by 3 bases and J by 11 bases, leaving 11 bases between them. CDR3 length: 12 amino acids. The DNA for the CDR3 is TGTGCCAGCAGTTTGGGCAGTCGAAAGCAGTTCTTC. Translated: CASSLGSRKQFF.

This clonotype came up a few times. J is TRBJ1-2 and V is TRBV10-3; D not resolved. The V gene's germline CDR1 is ENHRY and CDR2 SYGVKD. The CDR3 loop spans 14 amino acids. Trimming took 0 bases from V and 4 from J, leaving 9 bases between them. CDR3 amino acids: CAISESPGVYGYTF. The CDR3 DNA is TGTGCCATCAGTGAGTCCCCCGGGGTCTATGGCTACACCTTC.

The chain recombines TRBV6-4 with TRBJ2-3; TRBD1 matches at 9 bases. The CDR3 extends over 13 amino acids. Trimming at V came to 4 bases and at J to 9 bases, leaving 5 bases not matched to a gene. Germline V gene lookup returns CDR1 MRHNA and CDR2 SNTAGT. The CDR3 region has the DNA TGTGCCAGCAGTGCCGGGACAGGGAGAACGCAGTATTTT. Amino acid sequence: CASSAGTGRTQYF.